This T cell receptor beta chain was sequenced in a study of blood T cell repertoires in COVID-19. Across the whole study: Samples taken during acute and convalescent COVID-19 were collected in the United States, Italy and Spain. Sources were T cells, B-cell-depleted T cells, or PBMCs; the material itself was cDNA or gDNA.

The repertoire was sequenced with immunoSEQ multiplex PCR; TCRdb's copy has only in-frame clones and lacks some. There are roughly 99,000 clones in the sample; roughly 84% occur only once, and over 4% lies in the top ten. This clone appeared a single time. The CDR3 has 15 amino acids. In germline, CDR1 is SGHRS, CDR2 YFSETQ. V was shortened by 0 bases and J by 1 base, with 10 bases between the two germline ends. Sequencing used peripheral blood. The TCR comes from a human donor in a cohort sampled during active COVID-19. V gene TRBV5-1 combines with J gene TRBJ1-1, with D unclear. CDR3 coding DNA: TGCGCCAGCAGCTTGGACAGCCCCCCGAACACTGAAGCTTTCTTT. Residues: CASSLDSPPNTEAFF. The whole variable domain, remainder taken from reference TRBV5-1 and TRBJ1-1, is KAGVTQTPRYLIKTRGQQVTLSCSPISGHRSVSWYQQTPGQGLQFLFEYFSETQRNKGNFPGRFSGRQFSNSRSEMNVSTLELGDSALYLCASSLDSPPNTEAFFGQGTRLTVV.